This TCR beta chain was documented in a study of cytomegalovirus exposure and HLA in healthy donors. On the study more broadly: Caucasian-associated ancestry cluster membership applied to 75% to 85% of several hundred genotyped donors. Findings and limits, study-wide: Among TCR sequences, most were rare, though some public TCRs appeared in many donors. The majority of CMV-associated TCR beta chains were reported as apparently HLA-restricted in a later analysis.

Nominal health characterized the donors when sampled, though unrecorded immune exposures were likely. The PCR made use of 60 Vbeta and 13 Jbeta primers. This table comes from immunoSEQ multiplex PCR, and its TCRdb copy is limited to in-frame clones, with some not included. Of 150,000 or so clones listed, 80% are singletons. This clone occurred a few times. Its matching antigen is unknown. This CDR3 spans 14 amino acids. CDR1 is SGHNT, CDR2 YENEEA, per germline. V dropped 1 base and J dropped 3 bases, with 9 bases sitting between them. The V call is TRBV11-3, the J call TRBJ2-5; D ambiguous. The sequencing input was PBMCs. The clonotype comes from a woman in her thirties or forties in good health and CMV-seropositive. The CDR3 DNA sequence: TGTGCCAGCAGCTTAGCAGCCCAGGAAGAGACCCAGTACTTC. Amino acid sequence: CASSLAAQEETQYF.